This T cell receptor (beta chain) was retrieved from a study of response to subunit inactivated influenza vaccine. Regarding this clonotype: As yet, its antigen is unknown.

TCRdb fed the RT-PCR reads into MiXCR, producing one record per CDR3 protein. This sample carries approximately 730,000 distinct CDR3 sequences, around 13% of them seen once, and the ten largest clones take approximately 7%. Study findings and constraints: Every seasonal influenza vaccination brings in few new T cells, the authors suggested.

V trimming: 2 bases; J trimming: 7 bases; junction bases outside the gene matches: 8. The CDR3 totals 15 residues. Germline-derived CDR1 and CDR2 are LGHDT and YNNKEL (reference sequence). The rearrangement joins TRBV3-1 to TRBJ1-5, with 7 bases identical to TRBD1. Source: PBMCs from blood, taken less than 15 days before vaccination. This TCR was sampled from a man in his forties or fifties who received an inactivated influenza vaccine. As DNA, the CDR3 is TGTGCCAGCAGCCAAACCGGACAGGCAGGCCAGCCCCAGCATTTT. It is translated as CASSQTGQAGQPQHF. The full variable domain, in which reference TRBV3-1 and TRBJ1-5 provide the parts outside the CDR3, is DTAVSQTPKYLVTQMGNDKSIKCEQNLGHDTMYWYKQDSKKFLKIMFSYNNKELIINETVPNRFSPKSPDKAHLNLHINSLELGDSAVYFCASSQTGQAGQPQHFGDGTRLSIL.